The clone carrying this T cell receptor (beta chain) was seen more than once but under ten times. Its antigen remains unknown. The data are from a study of cytomegalovirus exposure and HLA in healthy donors. Overall study findings and caveats: Rates of TCR association differed by HLA locus in a later analysis, with DRB1 highest and HLA-C lowest. Association of a missense DCLRE1C variant with TCR beta V- and J-gene trimming was reported in a later analysis. Excluded were some V segments that proved indistinguishable, including TRBV6-2 and TRBV6-3.

V was cut by 2 bases and J by 5 bases, with 25 bases left in between. This CDR3 spans 18 amino acids. CDR1 is MGHDK and CDR2 is SYGVNS in the germline V gene. The PCR employed 60 Vbeta primers together with 13 Jbeta primers. The table came from immunoSEQ multiplex PCR; TCRdb's copy has only in-frame clones and leaves some out. The table lists approximately 150,000 clones, roughly 78% of them singletons. This sequence joins TRBV25-1 and TRBJ2-7; D might be TRBD1 (6 bases). Sequenced input: PBMCs. The clonotype comes from a man aged 18-30 years in good health and CMV-seropositive. CDR3 amino acids: CASSEISIRQGYENEQYF. CDR3 bases: TGTGCCAGCAGTGAAATTAGTATTCGGCAGGGGTACGAAAACGAGCAGTACTTC.